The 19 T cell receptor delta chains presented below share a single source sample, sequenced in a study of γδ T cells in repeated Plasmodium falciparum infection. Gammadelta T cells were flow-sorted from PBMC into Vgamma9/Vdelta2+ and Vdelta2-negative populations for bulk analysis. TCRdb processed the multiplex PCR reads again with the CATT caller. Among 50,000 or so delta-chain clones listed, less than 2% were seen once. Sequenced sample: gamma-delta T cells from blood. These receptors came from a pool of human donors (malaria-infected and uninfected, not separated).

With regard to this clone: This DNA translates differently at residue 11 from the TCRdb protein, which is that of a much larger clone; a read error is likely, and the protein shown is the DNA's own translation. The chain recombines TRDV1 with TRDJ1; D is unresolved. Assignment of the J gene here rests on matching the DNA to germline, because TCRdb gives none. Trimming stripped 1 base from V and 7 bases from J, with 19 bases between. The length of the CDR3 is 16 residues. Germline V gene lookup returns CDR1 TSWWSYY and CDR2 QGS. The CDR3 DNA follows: TGTGCTCTTGGGGAACAAAAGGTTTGGCACAGTCGTAAACTCATCTTT. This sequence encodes CALGEQKVWHSRKLIF.

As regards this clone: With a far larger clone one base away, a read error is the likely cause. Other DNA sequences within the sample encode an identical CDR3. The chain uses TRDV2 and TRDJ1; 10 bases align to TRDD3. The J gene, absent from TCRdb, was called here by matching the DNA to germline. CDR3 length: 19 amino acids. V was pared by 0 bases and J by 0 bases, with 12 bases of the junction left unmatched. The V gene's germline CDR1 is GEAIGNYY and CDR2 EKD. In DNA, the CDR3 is TGTGCCTGTGACACCTTTTCTTACGGGGGATACGGGTACACCGATAAACTCATCTTT. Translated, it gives CACDTFSYGGYGYTDKLIF.

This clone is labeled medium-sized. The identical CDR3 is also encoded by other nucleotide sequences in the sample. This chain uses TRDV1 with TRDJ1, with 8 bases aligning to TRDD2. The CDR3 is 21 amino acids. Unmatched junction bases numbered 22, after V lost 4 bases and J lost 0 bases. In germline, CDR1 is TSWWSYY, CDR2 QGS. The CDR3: CALGGLPTRNSGRRYTDKLIF. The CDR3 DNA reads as TGTGCTCTTGGGGGGCTTCCTACGAGAAACTCCGGGCGTCGTTACACCGATAAACTCATCTTT.

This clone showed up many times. CDR3 nucleotides: TGTGCCTGTGACAGGGTTGGGGGATCCATGATGACAGCACAACTCTTCTTT. Encoded protein: CACDRVGGSMMTAQLFF. The rearrangement uses TRDV2 and TRDJ2, with 8 positions matching TRDD3. TCRdb lists no J gene, so it was determined here by aligning the DNA to germline. The J segment lost 3 bases and the V segment lost 2 bases, leaving 10 bases of the junction unmatched. This CDR3 spans 17 amino acids. Germline CDR1 is GEAIGNYY and CDR2 is EKD.

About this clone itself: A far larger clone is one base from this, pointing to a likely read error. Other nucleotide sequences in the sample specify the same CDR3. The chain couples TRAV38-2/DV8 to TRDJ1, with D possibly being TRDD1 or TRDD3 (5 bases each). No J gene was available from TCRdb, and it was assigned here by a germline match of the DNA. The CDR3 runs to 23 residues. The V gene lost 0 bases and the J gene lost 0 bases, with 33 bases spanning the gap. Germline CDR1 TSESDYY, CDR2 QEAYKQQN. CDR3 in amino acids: CAYRSATCRIVLEPALYTDKLIF. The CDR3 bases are TGTGCTTATAGGAGCGCGACCTGTCGGATAGTACTGGAGCCCGCGCTGTACACCGATAAACTCATCTTT.

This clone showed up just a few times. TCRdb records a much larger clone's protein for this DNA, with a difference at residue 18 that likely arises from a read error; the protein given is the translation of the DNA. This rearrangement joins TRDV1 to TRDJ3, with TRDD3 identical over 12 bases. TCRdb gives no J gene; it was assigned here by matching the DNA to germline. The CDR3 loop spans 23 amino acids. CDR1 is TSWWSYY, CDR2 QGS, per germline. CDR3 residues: CALGESANDWGIPSSWDARQMFF. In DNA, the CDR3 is TGTGCTCTTGGGGAATCGGCGAACGACTGGGGGATACCGAGCTCCTGGGACGCCCGACAGATGTTTTTC.

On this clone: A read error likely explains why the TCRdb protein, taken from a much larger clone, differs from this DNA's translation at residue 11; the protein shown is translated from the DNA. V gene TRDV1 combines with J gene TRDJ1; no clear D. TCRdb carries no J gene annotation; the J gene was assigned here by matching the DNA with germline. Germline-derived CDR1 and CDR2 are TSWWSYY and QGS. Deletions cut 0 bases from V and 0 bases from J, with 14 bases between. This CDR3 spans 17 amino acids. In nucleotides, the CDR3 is TGTGCTCTTGGGGAACTTAACCCCGACCCCGACACCGATAAACTCATCTTT. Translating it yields CALGELNPDPDTDKLIF.

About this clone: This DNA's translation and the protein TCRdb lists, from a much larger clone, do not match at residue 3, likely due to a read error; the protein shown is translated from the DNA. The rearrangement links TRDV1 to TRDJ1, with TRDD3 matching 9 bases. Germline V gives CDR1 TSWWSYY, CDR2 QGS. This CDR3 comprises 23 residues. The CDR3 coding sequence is TGTGCTATTGGGGATCCGTTGGGTCCTACAAAATCTACTGGGGGACTAAACACCGATAAACTCATCTTT. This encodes CAIGDPLGPTKSTGGLNTDKLIF.

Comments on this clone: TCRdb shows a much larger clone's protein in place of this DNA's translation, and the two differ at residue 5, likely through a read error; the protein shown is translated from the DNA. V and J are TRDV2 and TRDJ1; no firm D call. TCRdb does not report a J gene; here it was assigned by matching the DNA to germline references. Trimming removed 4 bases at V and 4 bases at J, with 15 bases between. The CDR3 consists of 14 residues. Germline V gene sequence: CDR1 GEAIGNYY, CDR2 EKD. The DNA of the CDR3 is TGTGCCTGTGATCATCAGTCGGGCGGCGATAAACTCATCTTT. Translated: CACDHQSGGDKLIF.

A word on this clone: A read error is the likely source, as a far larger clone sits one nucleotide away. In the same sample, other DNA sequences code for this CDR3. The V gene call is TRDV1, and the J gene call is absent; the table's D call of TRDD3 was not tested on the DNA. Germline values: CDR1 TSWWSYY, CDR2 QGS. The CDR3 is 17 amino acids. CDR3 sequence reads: CALGDLRYWVYTDKLIF. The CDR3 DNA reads TGTGCTCTTGGGGATTTAAGGTACTGGGTTTACACCGATAAGCTCATCTTT.

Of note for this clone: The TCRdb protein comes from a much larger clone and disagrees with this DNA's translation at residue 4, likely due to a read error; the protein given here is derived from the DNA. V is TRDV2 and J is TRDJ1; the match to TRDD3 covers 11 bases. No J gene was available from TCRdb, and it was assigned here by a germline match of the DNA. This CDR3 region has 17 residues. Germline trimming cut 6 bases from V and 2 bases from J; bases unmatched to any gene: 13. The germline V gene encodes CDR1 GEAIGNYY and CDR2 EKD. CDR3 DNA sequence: TGTGCCTGTTCTCTACTGGGGGATAGAGGAAAGACCGATAAACTCATCTTT. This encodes CACSLLGDRGKTDKLIF.

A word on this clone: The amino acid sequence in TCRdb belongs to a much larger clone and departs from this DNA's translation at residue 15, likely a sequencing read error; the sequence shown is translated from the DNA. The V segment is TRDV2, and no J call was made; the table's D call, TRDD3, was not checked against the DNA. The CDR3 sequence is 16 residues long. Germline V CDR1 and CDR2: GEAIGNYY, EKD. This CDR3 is CACDTVGGYNPDKLTF. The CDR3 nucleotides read TGTGCCTGTGACACCGTCGGGGGATATAATCCCGATAAACTCACCTTT.

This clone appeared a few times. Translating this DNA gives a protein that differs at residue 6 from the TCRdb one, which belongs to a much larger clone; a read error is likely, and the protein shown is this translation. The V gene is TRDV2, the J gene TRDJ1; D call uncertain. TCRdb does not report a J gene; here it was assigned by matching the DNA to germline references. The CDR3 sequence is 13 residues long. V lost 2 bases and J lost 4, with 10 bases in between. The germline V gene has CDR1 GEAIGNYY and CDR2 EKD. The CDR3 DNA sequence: TGTGCCTGTGACAGTGAAGGAGTCGATAAACTCATCTTT. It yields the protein CACDSEGVDKLIF.

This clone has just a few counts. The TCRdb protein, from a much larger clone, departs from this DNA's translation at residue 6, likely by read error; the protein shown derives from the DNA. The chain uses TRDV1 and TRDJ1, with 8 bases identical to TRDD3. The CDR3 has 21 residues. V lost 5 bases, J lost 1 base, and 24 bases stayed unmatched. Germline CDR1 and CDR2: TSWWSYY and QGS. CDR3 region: CALGRTRLPSVLGGPTDKLIF. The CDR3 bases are TGTGCTCTTGGGAGAACTCGGCTTCCCTCTGTACTGGGGGGCCCCACCGATAAACTCATCTTT.

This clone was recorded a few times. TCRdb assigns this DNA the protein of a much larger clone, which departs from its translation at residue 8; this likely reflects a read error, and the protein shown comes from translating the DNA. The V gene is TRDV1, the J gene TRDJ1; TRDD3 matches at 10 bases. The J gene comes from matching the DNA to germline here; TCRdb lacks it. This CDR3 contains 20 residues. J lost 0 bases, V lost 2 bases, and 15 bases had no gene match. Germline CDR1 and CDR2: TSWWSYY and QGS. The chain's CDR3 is CALGEDRTLLTGGYTDKLIF. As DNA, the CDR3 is TGTGCTCTTGGGGAAGACCGTACCCTTCTTACTGGGGGATACACCGATAAACTCATCTTT.

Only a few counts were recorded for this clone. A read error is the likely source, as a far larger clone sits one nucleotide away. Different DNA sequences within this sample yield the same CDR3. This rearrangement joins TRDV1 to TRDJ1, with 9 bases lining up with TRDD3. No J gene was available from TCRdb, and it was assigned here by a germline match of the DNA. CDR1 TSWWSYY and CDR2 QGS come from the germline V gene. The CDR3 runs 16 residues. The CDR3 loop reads CALGELGGIHTDKLIF. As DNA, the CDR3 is TGTGCTCTCGGGGAACTAGGGGGGATACACACCGATAAACTCATCTTT.

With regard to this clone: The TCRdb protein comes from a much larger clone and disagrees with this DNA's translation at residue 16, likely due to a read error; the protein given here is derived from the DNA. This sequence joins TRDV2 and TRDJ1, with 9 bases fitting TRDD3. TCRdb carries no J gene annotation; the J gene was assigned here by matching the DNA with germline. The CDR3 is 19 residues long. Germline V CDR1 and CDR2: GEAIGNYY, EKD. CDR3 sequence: CACDIVLGDGSGVTDRLIF. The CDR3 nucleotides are TGTGCCTGTGACATCGTACTGGGGGACGGCTCGGGAGTCACCGATAGACTCATCTTT.

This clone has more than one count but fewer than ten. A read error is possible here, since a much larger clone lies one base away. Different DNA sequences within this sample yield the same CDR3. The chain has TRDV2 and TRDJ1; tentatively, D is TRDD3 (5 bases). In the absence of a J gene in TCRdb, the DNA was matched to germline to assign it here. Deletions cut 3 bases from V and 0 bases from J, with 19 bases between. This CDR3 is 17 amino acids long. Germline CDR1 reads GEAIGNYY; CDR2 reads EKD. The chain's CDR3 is CACDRLTGGRDTDKLIF. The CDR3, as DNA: TGTGCCTGTGACCGCCTTACTGGAGGACGTGACACCGATAAACTCATCTTT.

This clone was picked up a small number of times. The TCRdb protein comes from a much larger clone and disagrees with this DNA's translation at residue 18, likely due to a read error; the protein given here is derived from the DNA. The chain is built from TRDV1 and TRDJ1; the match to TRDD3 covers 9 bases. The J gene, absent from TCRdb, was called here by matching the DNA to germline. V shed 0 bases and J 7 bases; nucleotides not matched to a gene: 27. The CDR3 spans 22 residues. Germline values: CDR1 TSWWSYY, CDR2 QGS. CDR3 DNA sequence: TGTGCTCTTGGGGAACTTTCTTACCCCAAACTACTGGGGGACCCTAGGGTCGGTAAACTCATCTTT. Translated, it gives CALGELSYPKLLGDPRVGKLIF.